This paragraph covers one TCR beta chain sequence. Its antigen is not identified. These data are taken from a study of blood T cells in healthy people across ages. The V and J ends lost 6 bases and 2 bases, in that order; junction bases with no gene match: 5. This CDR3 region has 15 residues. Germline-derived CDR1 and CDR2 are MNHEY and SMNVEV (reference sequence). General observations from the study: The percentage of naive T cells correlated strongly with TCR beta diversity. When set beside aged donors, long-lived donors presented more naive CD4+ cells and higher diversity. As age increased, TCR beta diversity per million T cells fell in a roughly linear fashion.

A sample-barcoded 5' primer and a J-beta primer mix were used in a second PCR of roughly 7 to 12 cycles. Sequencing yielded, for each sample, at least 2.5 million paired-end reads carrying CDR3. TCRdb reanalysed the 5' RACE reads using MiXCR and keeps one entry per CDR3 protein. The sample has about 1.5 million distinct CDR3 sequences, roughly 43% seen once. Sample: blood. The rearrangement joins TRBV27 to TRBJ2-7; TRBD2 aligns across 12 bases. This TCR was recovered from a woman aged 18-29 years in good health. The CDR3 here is CASSTTSGGAYEQYF. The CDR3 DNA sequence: TGTGCCAGCAGCACGACTAGCGGGGGAGCCTACGAGCAGTACTTC.